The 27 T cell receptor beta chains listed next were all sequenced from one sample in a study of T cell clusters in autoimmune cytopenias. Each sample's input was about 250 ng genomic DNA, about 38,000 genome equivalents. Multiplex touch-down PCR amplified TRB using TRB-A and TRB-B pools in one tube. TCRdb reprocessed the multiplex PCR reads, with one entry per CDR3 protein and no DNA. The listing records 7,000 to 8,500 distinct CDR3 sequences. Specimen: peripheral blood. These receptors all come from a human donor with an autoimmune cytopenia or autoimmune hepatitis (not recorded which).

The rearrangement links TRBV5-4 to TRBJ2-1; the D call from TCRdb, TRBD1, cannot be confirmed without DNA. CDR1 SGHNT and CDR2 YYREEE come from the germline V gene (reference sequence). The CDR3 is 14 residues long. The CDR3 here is CASSPRTVYNEQFF.

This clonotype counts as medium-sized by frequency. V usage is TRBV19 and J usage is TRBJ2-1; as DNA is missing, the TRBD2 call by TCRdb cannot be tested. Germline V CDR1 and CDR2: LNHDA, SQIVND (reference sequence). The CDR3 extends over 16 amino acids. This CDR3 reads CASSIIAGGLYNEQFF.

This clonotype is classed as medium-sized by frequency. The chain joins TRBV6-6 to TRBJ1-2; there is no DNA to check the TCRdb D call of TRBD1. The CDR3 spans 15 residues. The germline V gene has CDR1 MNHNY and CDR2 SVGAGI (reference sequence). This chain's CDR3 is CASSSPWDTNYGYTF.

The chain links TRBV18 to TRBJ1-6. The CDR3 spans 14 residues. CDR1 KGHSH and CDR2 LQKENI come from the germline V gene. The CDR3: CASSPPSPNSPLHF.

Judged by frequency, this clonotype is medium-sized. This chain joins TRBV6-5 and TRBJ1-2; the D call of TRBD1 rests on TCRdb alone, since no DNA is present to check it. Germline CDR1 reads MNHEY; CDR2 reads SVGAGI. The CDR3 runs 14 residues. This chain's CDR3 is CASSPRTGTYGYTF.

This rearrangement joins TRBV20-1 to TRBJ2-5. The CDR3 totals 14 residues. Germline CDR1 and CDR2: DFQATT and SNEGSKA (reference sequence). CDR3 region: CSASLRWDQETQYF.

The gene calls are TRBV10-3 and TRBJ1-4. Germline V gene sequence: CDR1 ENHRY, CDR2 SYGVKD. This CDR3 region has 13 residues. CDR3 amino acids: CAMAESLNEKLFF.

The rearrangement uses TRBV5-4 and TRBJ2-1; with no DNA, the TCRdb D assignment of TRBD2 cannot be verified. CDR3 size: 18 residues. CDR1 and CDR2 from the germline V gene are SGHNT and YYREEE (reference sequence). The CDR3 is CASSPRGGRGGFYNEQFF.

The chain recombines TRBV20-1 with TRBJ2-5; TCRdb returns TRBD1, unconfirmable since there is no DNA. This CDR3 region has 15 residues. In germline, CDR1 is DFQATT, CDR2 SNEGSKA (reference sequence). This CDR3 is CSAISGQGYQETQYF.

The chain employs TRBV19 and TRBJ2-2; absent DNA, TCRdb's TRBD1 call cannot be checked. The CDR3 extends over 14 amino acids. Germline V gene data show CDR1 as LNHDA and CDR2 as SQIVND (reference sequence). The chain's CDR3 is CASRSTGGTGELFF.

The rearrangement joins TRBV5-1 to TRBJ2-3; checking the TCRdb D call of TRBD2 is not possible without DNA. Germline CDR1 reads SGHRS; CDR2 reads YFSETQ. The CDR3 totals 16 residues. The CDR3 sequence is CASSLALAGNTDTQYF.

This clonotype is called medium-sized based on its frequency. The CDR3: CSVDALLKEDYGYTF. The rearrangement uses TRBV29-1 and TRBJ1-2. CDR1 is SQVTM, CDR2 ANQGSEA, per germline. This CDR3 has 15 residues.

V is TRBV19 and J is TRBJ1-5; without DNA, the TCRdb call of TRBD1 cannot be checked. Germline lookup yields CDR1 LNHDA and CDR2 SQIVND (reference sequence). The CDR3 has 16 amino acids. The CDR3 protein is CASSLQGTSPNQPQHF. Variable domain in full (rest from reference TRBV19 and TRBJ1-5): DGGITQSPKYLFRKEGQNVTLSCEQNLNHDAMYWYRQDPGQGLRLIYYSQIVNDFQKGDIAEGYSVSREKKESFPLTVTSAQKNPTAFYLCASSLQGTSPNQPQHFGDGTRLSIL.

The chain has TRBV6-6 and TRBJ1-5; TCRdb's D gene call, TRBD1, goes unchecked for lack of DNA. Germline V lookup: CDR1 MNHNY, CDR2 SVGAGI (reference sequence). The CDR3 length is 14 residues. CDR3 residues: CASSSTGEYQPQHF.

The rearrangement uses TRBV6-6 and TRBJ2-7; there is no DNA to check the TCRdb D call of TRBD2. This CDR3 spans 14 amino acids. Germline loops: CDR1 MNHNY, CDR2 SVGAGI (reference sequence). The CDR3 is CASSRQAGGYEQYF.

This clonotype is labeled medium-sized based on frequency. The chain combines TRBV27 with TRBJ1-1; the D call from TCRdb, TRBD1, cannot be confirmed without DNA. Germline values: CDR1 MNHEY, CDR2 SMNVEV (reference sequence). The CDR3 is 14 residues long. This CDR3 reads CASSLVQGSTEAFF.

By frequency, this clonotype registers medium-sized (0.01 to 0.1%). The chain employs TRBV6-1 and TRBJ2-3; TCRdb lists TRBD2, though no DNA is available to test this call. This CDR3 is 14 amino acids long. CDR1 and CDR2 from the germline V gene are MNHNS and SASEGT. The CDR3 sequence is CASSVAGSTDTQYF.

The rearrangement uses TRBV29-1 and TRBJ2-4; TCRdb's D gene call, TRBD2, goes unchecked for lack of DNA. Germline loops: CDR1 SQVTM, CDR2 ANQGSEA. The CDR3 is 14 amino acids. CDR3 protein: CSVGGGGAKNIQYF.

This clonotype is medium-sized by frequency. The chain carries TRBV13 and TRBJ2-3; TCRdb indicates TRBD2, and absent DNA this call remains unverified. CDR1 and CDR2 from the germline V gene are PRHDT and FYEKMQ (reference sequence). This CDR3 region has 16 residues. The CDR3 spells CASSLARGGGSDTQYF.

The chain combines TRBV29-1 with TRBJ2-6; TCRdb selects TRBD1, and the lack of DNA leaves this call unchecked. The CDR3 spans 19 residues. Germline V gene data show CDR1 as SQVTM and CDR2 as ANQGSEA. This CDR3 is CSVEEGRGRSSSGANVLTF.

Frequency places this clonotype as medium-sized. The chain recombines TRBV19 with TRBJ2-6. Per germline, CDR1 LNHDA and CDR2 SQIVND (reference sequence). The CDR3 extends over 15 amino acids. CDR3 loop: CASQRGISGANVLTF.

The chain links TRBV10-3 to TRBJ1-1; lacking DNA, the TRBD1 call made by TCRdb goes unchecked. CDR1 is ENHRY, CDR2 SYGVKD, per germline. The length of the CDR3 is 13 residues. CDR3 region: CAISEQVNTEAFF.

The CDR3 reads CASSPRPSGGSSTDTQYF. The chain uses TRBV30 and TRBJ2-3; TCRdb selects TRBD2, and the lack of DNA leaves this call unchecked. CDR1 GTSNPN and CDR2 SVGIG come from the germline V gene (reference sequence). The length of the CDR3 is 18 residues.

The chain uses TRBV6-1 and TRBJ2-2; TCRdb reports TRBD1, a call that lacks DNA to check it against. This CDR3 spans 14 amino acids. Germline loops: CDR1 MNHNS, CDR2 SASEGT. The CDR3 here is CASSRQGGTGELFF.

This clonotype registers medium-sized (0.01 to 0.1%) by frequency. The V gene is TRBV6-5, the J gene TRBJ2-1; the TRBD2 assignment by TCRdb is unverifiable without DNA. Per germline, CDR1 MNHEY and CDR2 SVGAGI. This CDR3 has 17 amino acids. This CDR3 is CASSLSGGGISYNEQFF.

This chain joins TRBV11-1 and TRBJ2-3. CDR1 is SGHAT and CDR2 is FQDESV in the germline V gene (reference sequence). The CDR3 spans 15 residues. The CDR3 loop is CASSLVLGGTDTQYF.

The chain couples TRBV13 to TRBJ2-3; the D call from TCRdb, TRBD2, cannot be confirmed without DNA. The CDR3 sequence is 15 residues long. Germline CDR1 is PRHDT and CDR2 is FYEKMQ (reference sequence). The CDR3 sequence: CASSLRSGGALTQYF.